What follows describes a single T cell receptor beta chain. Its matching antigen is unknown. The sample belongs to a study of T cell responses to AZD1222 COVID-19 vaccine. Across the whole study: Doses given second, at about 4 or about 12 weeks, were pooled.

Findings and caveats of the study: Spike-specific TCR breadth and depth grew following two AZD1222 doses. It should be noted that donors were predominantly white British and more often female, and clonal diversity was possibly underestimated. Regions left unmutated in variants are reportedly the target of nearly half of spike-specific TCRs.

The CDR3 totals 13 residues. The V end was cut by 1 base, the J end by 10 bases, with 11 bases between. Looked up from germline, CDR1 is GTSNPN and CDR2 is SVGIG (reference sequence). Repertoires were generated with immunoSEQ multiplex PCR, while TCRdb's copy carries only in-frame clones and drops some. The profile shows some 100,000 clones, 86% of them singletons. The rearrangement uses TRBV30 and TRBJ1-6; TRBD1 is a possible D gene (6 bases). The sequence derives from an adult in good health. Sequences were derived from peripheral blood, sampled on day 0 of AZD1222 vaccination. In DNA, the CDR3 is TGTGCCTGGAGTGGACAGGATCGGTCACCCCTCCACTTT. Protein: CAWSGQDRSPLHF.